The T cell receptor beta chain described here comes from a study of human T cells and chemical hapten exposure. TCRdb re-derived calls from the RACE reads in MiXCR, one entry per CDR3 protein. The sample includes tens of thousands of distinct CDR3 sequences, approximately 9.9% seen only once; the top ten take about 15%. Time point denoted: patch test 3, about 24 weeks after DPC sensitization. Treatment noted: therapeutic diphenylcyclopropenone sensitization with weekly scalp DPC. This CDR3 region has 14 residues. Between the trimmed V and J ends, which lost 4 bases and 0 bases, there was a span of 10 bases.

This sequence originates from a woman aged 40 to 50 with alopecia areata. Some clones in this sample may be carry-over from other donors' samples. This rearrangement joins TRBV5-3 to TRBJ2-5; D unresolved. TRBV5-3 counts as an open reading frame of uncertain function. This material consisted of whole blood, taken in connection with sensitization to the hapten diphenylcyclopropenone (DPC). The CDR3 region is CARSAPGHQETQYF. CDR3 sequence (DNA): TGTGCCAGAAGCGCCCCCGGCCACCAAGAGACCCAGTACTTC.